Listed below are T cell receptor beta chains from one sample, sequenced in a study of CD8+ T cells in alopecia areata. This table comes from immunoSEQ multiplex PCR, and its TCRdb copy is limited to in-frame clones, with some not included. The sample holds around 150,000 clones, 50% to 65% seen once. The sample in question was CD4+ T cells sorted from blood, obtained at week 24, from a patient treated with tofacitinib. These receptors all come from a human donor with alopecia areata. CDR3s include the opening cysteine and the closing phenylalanine or tryptophan. The D gene is left open where the match is weak. Expanded clones are given a class, and other clones once, few, many or no size at all.

D gene: .; CDR3 length: 12; J gene: TRBJ2-5; clone size: few; V gene: TRBV29-1; CDR3 DNA: TGCAGCGCGATGGTAGGGCCAGAGACCCAGTACTTC; CDR3 protein: CSAMVGPETQYF
D gene: .; CDR3 length: 11; J gene: TRBJ2-1; clone size: .; V gene: TRBV5-1; CDR3 DNA: TGCGCCAGCAGCTTTGACAATGAGCAGTTCTTC; CDR3 protein: CASSFDNEQFF
D gene: .; CDR3 length: 15; J gene: TRBJ1-1; clone size: .; V gene: TRBV5-1; CDR3 DNA: TGCGCCAGCAGCGGAGATGGAGGGATAGTCGCTGAAGCTTTCTTT; CDR3 protein: CASSGDGGIVAEAFF
D gene: .; CDR3 length: 15; J gene: TRBJ1-2; clone size: few; V gene: TRBV6-5; CDR3 DNA: TGTGCCAGCAGGAAGCAGGGGAATGGGCCCTATGGCTACACCTTC; CDR3 protein: CASRKQGNGPYGYTF
D gene: TRBD1; CDR3 length: 14; J gene: TRBJ1-2; clone size: many; V gene: TRBV7-2; CDR3 DNA: TGTGCCAGCAGCCCCGGACAGGGGATAAAAGGCTACACCTTC; CDR3 protein: CASSPGQGIKGYTF
D gene: .; CDR3 length: 10; J gene: TRBJ1-2; clone size: .; V gene: TRBV21-1; CDR3 DNA: TGTGCCCGGGACAGGCCCGGCTACACCTTC; CDR3 protein: CARDRPGYTF
D gene: .; CDR3 length: 13; J gene: TRBJ2-1; clone size: .; V gene: TRBV28; CDR3 DNA: TGTGCCAGCAGTTTAGGAGCGACAGGTTTGGAGTTCTTC; CDR3 protein: CASSLGATGLEFF
D gene: TRBD1; CDR3 length: 14; J gene: TRBJ1-6; clone size: .; V gene: TRBV2; CDR3 DNA: TGTGCCAGCAGCCGAACAGGGGTGGATTCACCCCTCCACTTT; CDR3 protein: CASSRTGVDSPLHF
D gene: .; CDR3 length: 14; J gene: TRBJ2-2; clone size: few; V gene: TRBV5-1; CDR3 DNA: TGCGCCAGCAGCCTCACAAGGGGGACCGGGGAGCTGTTTTTT; CDR3 protein: CASSLTRGTGELFF
D gene: .; CDR3 length: 16; J gene: TRBJ2-2; clone size: .; V gene: TRBV27; CDR3 DNA: TGTGCCAGTCGGTTCAGGGAGAACCTGAACACCGGGGAGCTGTTTTTT; CDR3 protein: CASRFRENLNTGELFF
D gene: .; CDR3 length: 13; J gene: TRBJ2-5; clone size: once; V gene: TRBV19; CDR3 DNA: TGTGCCAGTAACGTGAGGAGGGGGGAGACCCAGTACTTC; CDR3 protein: CASNVRRGETQYF
D gene: TRBD1; CDR3 length: 16; J gene: TRBJ1-2; clone size: .; V gene: TRBV11-2; CDR3 DNA: TGTGCCAGCAGCACATACCTTAGGGACAGGGACCATGGCTACACCTTC; CDR3 protein: CASSTYLRDRDHGYTF
D gene: .; CDR3 length: 16; J gene: TRBJ1-2; clone size: .; V gene: TRBV29-1; CDR3 DNA: TGCAGCGTTGATGTTCGACCCATCCGGGGGTTATATGGCTACACCTTC; CDR3 protein: CSVDVRPIRGLYGYTF
D gene: .; CDR3 length: 13; J gene: TRBJ1-1; clone size: few; V gene: TRBV7-9; CDR3 DNA: TGTGCCAGCGCAGAAACTCGGGACACTGAAGCTTTCTTT; CDR3 protein: CASAETRDTEAFF
D gene: TRBD1; CDR3 length: 14; J gene: TRBJ2-7; clone size: once; V gene: TRBV6-5; CDR3 DNA: TGTGCCAGCAGTCTAGGACAGGGACCCACCGAGCAGTACTTC; CDR3 protein: CASSLGQGPTEQYF
D gene: TRBD1; CDR3 length: 14; J gene: TRBJ2-7; clone size: .; V gene: TRBV18; CDR3 DNA: TGTGCCAGCTCACCGGGACAGGGGGTTTACGAGCAGTACTTC; CDR3 protein: CASSPGQGVYEQYF
D gene: TRBD2; CDR3 length: 15; J gene: TRBJ2-1; clone size: .; V gene: TRBV29-1; CDR3 DNA: TGCAGCGTCAAAAGCGGGGGTCTCTCCTACAATGAGCAGTTCTTC; CDR3 protein: CSVKSGGLSYNEQFF
D gene: .; CDR3 length: 14; J gene: TRBJ1-1; clone size: few; V gene: TRBV2; CDR3 DNA: TGTGCCAGCAGTGCCGGACCGAGGAACACTGAAGCTTTCTTT; CDR3 protein: CASSAGPRNTEAFF
D gene: TRBD2; CDR3 length: 15; J gene: TRBJ2-3; clone size: .; V gene: TRBV7-2; CDR3 DNA: TGTGCCAGCAGCTTGAGACTAGCTGGCACAGATACGCAGTATTTT; CDR3 protein: CASSLRLAGTDTQYF
D gene: .; CDR3 length: 11; J gene: TRBJ2-5; clone size: .; V gene: TRBV20-1; CDR3 DNA: TGCAGTGCTAGGGACCCCAATCTTATGTACTTC; CDR3 protein: CSARDPNLMYF
D gene: TRBD2; CDR3 length: 14; J gene: TRBJ2-1; clone size: .; V gene: TRBV29-1; CDR3 DNA: TGCAGCGTGGGCTTAGCGGGGGGAGTAAATGAGCAGTTCTTC; CDR3 protein: CSVGLAGGVNEQFF
D gene: .; CDR3 length: 15; J gene: TRBJ1-2; clone size: .; V gene: TRBV27; CDR3 DNA: TGTGCCAGCAGTTTACGTTTGGGGGGTAACTATGGCTACACCTTC; CDR3 protein: CASSLRLGGNYGYTF
D gene: .; CDR3 length: 12; J gene: TRBJ1-2; clone size: .; V gene: TRBV29-1; CDR3 DNA: TGCAGCGTTGTAGCAGGGCTCTATGGCTACACCTTC; CDR3 protein: CSVVAGLYGYTF
D gene: .; CDR3 length: 12; J gene: TRBJ1-1; clone size: once; V gene: TRBV29-1; CDR3 DNA: TGCAGCGTTAAAATACTGAACACTGAAGCTTTCTTT; CDR3 protein: CSVKILNTEAFF
D gene: .; CDR3 length: 10; J gene: TRBJ1-2; clone size: .; V gene: TRBV29-1; CDR3 DNA: TGCAGCGTTGAAGTGATGGGCTACACCTTC; CDR3 protein: CSVEVMGYTF
D gene: .; CDR3 length: 14; J gene: TRBJ1-6; clone size: .; V gene: TRBV7-8; CDR3 DNA: TGTGCCAGCAGCTTTACACGGACTGATTCACCCCTCCACTTT; CDR3 protein: CASSFTRTDSPLHF
D gene: .; CDR3 length: 14; J gene: TRBJ1-1; clone size: .; V gene: TRBV29-1; CDR3 DNA: TGCAGCGTAAACCCTAGACAGGCGAACACTGAAGCTTTCTTT; CDR3 protein: CSVNPRQANTEAFF
D gene: .; CDR3 length: 14; J gene: TRBJ1-1; clone size: few; V gene: TRBV18; CDR3 DNA: TGTGCCAGCTCCCCAAAGGGGGGAGGCACTGAAGCTTTCTTT; CDR3 protein: CASSPKGGGTEAFF
D gene: .; CDR3 length: 13; J gene: TRBJ1-1; clone size: .; V gene: TRBV5-1; CDR3 DNA: TGCGCCAGCAGCTTGGAACCGGGTCTTGAGGCTTTCTTT; CDR3 protein: CASSLEPGLEAFF
D gene: TRBD1; CDR3 length: 15; J gene: TRBJ2-1; clone size: .; V gene: TRBV29-1; CDR3 DNA: TGCAGCGTTGAAGGGGGGACAGTCTCCTACAATGAGCAGTTCTTC; CDR3 protein: CSVEGGTVSYNEQFF
D gene: .; CDR3 length: 14; J gene: TRBJ1-2; clone size: .; V gene: TRBV29-1; CDR3 DNA: TGCAGCGTTGTTTCTGGCAGGGTTAGGTATGGCTACACCTTC; CDR3 protein: CSVVSGRVRYGYTF
D gene: .; CDR3 length: 14; J gene: TRBJ2-1; clone size: few; V gene: TRBV7-9; CDR3 DNA: TGTGCCAGCAGCACCCCCCTAGTGGGCAATGAGCAGTTCTTC; CDR3 protein: CASSTPLVGNEQFF
D gene: .; CDR3 length: 15; J gene: TRBJ2-5; clone size: .; V gene: TRBV7-8; CDR3 DNA: TGTGCCAGCAGCTTAGTCCGAACCCCCAGGGAGACCCAGTACTTC; CDR3 protein: CASSLVRTPRETQYF
D gene: .; CDR3 length: 16; J gene: TRBJ1-6; clone size: .; V gene: TRBV30; CDR3 DNA: TGTGCCTGGAGCGGTGCCGGGACAACTTATAATTCACCCCTCCACTTT; CDR3 protein: CAWSGAGTTYNSPLHF
D gene: .; CDR3 length: 18; J gene: TRBJ2-6; clone size: .; V gene: TRBV7-9; CDR3 DNA: TGTGCCAGCAGCTTAGGCGGCGCTCGGAGCTCTGGGGCCAACGTCCTGACTTTC; CDR3 protein: CASSLGGARSSGANVLTF
D gene: .; CDR3 length: 13; J gene: TRBJ1-5; clone size: few; V gene: TRBV4-1; CDR3 DNA: TGCGCCAGCAGCCAAGATCCGTATCAGCCCCAGCATTTT; CDR3 protein: CASSQDPYQPQHF
D gene: .; CDR3 length: 14; J gene: TRBJ1-1; clone size: .; V gene: TRBV7-9; CDR3 DNA: TGTGCCAGCAGCTCCCGGACCGCGAACACTGAAGCTTTCTTT; CDR3 protein: CASSSRTANTEAFF
D gene: .; CDR3 length: 12; J gene: TRBJ2-5; clone size: once; V gene: TRBV30; CDR3 DNA: TGTGCCTGGAAGGAGGGTCCGGAGACCCAGTACTTC; CDR3 protein: CAWKEGPETQYF
D gene: .; CDR3 length: 14; J gene: TRBJ1-1; clone size: .; V gene: TRBV7-2; CDR3 DNA: TGTGCCAGCAGCTTAGAGAATGTGAGGTCCCAGGCTTTCTTT; CDR3 protein: CASSLENVRSQAFF
D gene: TRBD1; CDR3 length: 13; J gene: TRBJ1-5; clone size: .; V gene: TRBV10-3; CDR3 DNA: TGTGCCACCTCCCAGGACAGGGCTCAGCCCCAGCATTTT; CDR3 protein: CATSQDRAQPQHF
D gene: .; CDR3 length: 14; J gene: TRBJ1-2; clone size: once; V gene: TRBV5-6; CDR3 DNA: TGTGCCAGCAGCTTGTATGGCAGGGAGGGCGGCTACACCTTC; CDR3 protein: CASSLYGREGGYTF
D gene: TRBD1; CDR3 length: 15; J gene: TRBJ1-6; clone size: .; V gene: TRBV7-2; CDR3 DNA: TGTGCCAGCAGCTGGGGGGACAGGGCAACCTCACCCCTCCACTTT; CDR3 protein: CASSWGDRATSPLHF
D gene: .; CDR3 length: 13; J gene: TRBJ1-1; clone size: few; V gene: TRBV19; CDR3 DNA: TGTGCCAGTAGTCTAGATTGGAACACTGAAGCTTTCTTT; CDR3 protein: CASSLDWNTEAFF
D gene: .; CDR3 length: 14; J gene: TRBJ2-1; clone size: .; V gene: TRBV9; CDR3 DNA: TGTGCCAGCAGCGTCCCAGGGGGAGGGAATGAGCAGTTCTTC; CDR3 protein: CASSVPGGGNEQFF
D gene: .; CDR3 length: 13; J gene: TRBJ1-1; clone size: .; V gene: TRBV5-1; CDR3 DNA: TGCGCCAGCAGCTTGGTTGTCAACACTGAAGCTTTCTTT; CDR3 protein: CASSLVVNTEAFF
D gene: .; CDR3 length: 16; J gene: TRBJ1-6; clone size: .; V gene: TRBV5-6; CDR3 DNA: TGTGCCAGCAGCTTGCACGGGGGGTCCTATAATTCACCCCTCCACTTT; CDR3 protein: CASSLHGGSYNSPLHF
D gene: TRBD2; CDR3 length: 16; J gene: TRBJ2-5; clone size: few; V gene: TRBV28; CDR3 DNA: TGTGCCAGCAGTTTATTCCGGACTAGCGATAAAGAGACCCAGTACTTC; CDR3 protein: CASSLFRTSDKETQYF
D gene: .; CDR3 length: 11; J gene: TRBJ1-1; clone size: .; V gene: TRBV20-1; CDR3 DNA: TGCAGTGCCCCGGACCACCTTGAAGCTTTCTTT; CDR3 protein: CSAPDHLEAFF
D gene: TRBD1; CDR3 length: 15; J gene: TRBJ2-7; clone size: .; V gene: TRBV9; CDR3 DNA: TGTGCCAGCAGCGTACAGGAAGGGGGCCCCTACGAGCAGTACTTC; CDR3 protein: CASSVQEGGPYEQYF
D gene: TRBD1; CDR3 length: 14; J gene: TRBJ2-5; clone size: .; V gene: TRBV6-6; CDR3 DNA: TGTGCCAGCAGGAGACAGGGGACGGGAGAGACCCAGTACTTC; CDR3 protein: CASRRQGTGETQYF
D gene: TRBD1; CDR3 length: 14; J gene: TRBJ1-2; clone size: .; V gene: TRBV7-9; CDR3 DNA: TGTGCCAGCAGCCGAACGGGACAGTTCTATGGCTACACCTTC; CDR3 protein: CASSRTGQFYGYTF
D gene: .; CDR3 length: 12; J gene: TRBJ1-1; clone size: .; V gene: TRBV2; CDR3 DNA: TGTGCCAGCGCGAGGGAGTTACCTGAAGCTTTCTTT; CDR3 protein: CASARELPEAFF
D gene: .; CDR3 length: 14; J gene: TRBJ1-2; clone size: few; V gene: TRBV6-5; CDR3 DNA: TGTGCCAGCAGTTACTCGCTCAGAAGCTATGGCTACACCTTC; CDR3 protein: CASSYSLRSYGYTF